The clone carrying this T cell receptor beta chain was picked up a small number of times. What it binds is not known. The data were taken from a study of cytomegalovirus exposure and HLA in healthy donors. Overall study findings and caveats: A later analysis reportedly found fewer N-insertions in an Asian-associated ancestry cluster than the roughly 680-donor mean. In a later analysis, specific HLA alleles were associated with 15,000 to 20,000 TCR beta sequences at a 0.05 false discovery rate. Reports state that TCR beta sequences accurately predicted most subjects' HLA-A and HLA-B alleles.

The CDR3 loop spans 15 amino acids. Germline assignment: CDR1 SEHNR and CDR2 FQNEAQ (reference sequence). V lost 1 base, J lost 2 bases, and 10 bases lay in between. With 60 Vbeta and 13 Jbeta primers, the PCR was carried out. Method: immunoSEQ multiplex PCR; TCRdb's copy keeps in-frame clones and lacks some. The repertoire holds 64,000 or so clones, with approximately 70% as singletons. The chain is built from TRBV7-9 and TRBJ2-3; perhaps TRBD1 as D (6 bases). The TCR originated in a woman between 45 and 65 years old in good health and CMV-seropositive. The material sequenced was PBMCs. This chain's CDR3 is CASSLGGLDTDTQYF. The CDR3 DNA reads as TGTGCCAGCAGCTTAGGGGGGCTTGACACAGATACGCAGTATTTT.